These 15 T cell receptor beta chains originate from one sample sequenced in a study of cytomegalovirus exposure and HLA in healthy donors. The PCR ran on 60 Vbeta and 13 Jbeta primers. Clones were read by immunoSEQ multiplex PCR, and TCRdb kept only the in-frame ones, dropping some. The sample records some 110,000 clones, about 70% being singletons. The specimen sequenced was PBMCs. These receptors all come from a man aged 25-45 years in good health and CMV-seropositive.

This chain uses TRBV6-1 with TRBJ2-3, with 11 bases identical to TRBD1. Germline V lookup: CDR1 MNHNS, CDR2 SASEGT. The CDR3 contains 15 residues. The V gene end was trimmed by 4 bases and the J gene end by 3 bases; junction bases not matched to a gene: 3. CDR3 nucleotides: TGTGCCAGCAGTGGGACAGGGGGCGATACAGATACGCAGTATTTT. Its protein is CASSGTGGDTDTQYF.

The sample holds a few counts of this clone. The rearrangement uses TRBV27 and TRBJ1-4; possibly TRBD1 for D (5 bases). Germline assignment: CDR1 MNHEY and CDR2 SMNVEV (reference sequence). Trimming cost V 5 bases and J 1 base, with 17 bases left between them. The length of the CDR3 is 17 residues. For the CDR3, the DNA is TGTGCCAGCAGTCCGCGGTCGACAGCCCTAACTAATGAAAAACTGTTTTTT. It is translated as CASSPRSTALTNEKLFF.

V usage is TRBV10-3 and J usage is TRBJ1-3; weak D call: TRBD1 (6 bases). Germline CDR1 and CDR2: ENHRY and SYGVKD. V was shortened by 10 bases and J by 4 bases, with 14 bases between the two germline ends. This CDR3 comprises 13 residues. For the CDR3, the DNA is TGTGCCACCACGGGTGGACAGGGAAACACCATATATTTT. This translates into CATTGGQGNTIYF.

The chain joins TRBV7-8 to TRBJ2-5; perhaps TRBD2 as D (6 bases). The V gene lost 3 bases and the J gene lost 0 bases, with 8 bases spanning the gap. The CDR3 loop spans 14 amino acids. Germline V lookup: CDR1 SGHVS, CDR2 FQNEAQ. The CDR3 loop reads CASSLGGNQETQYF. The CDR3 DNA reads TGTGCCAGCAGCTTGGGGGGAAACCAAGAGACCCAGTACTTC. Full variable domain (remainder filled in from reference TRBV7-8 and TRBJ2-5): GAGVSQSPRYKVAKRGQDVALRCDPISGHVSLFWYQQALGQGPEFLTYFQNEAQLDKSGLPSDRFFAERPEGSVSTLKIQRTQQEDSAVYLCASSLGGNQETQYFGPGTRLLVL.

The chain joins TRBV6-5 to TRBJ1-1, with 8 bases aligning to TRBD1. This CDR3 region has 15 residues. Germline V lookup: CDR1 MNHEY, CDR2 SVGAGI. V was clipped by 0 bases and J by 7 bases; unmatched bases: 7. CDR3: CASSYSWTGTVEAFF. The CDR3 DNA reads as TGTGCCAGCAGTTACTCCTGGACAGGGACGGTTGAAGCTTTCTTT.

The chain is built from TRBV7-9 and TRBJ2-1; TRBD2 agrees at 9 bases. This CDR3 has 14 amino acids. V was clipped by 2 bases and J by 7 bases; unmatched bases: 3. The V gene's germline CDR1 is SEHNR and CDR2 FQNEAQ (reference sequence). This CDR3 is CASSLFAGGNEQFF. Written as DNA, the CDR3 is TGTGCCAGCAGCTTATTCGCGGGAGGGAATGAGCAGTTCTTC. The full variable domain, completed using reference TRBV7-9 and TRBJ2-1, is DTGVSQNPRHKITKRGQNVTFRCDPISEHNRLYWYRQTLGQGPEFLTYFQNEAQLEKSRLLSDRFSAERPKGSFSTLEIQRTEQGDSAMYLCASSLFAGGNEQFFGPGTRLTVL.

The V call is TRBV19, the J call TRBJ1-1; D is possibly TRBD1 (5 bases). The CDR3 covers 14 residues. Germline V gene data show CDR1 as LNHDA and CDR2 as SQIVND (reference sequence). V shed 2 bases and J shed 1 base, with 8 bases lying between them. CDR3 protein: CASSIRRENTEAFF. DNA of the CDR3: TGTGCCAGTAGTATACGCAGGGAGAACACTGAAGCTTTCTTT.

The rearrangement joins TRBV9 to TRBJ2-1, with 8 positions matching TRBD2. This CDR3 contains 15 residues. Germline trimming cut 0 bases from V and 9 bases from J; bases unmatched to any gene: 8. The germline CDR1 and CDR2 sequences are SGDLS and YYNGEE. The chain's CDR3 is CASSVVSGVSGEQFF. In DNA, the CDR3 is TGTGCCAGCAGCGTAGTTAGCGGGGTGTCGGGTGAGCAGTTCTTC.

This CDR3 reads CASSPPGAGALNEQFF. The CDR3 nucleotides read TGCGCCAGCAGCCCCCCCGGAGCGGGAGCGTTGAATGAGCAGTTCTTC. This chain joins TRBV4-3 and TRBJ2-1; 8 bases agree with TRBD2. In germline, CDR1 is LGHNA, CDR2 YSLEER. The CDR3 extends over 16 amino acids. Germline trimming cut 4 bases from V and 7 bases from J; bases unmatched to any gene: 12.

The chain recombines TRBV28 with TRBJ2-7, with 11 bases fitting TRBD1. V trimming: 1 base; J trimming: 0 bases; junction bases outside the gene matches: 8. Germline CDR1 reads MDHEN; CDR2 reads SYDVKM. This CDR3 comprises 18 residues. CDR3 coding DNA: TGTGCCAGCAGTTTATTCGCCGGGACAGGGGGGAGCTCCTACGAGCAGTACGTC. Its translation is CASSLFAGTGGSSYEQYV.

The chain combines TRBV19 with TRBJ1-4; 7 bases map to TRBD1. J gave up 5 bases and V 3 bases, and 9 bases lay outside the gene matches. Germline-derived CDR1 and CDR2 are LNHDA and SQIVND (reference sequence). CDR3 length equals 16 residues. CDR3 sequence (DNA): TGTGCCAGTAGTATGCTCCGACAGGGTGGGAATGAAAAACTGTTTTTT. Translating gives CASSMLRQGGNEKLFF.

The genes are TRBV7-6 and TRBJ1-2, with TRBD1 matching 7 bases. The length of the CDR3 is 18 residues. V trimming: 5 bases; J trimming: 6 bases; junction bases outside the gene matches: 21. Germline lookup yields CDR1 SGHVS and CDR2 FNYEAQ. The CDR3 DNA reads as TGTGCCAGCAGCGCCGACAGGGTTAAAGCCCCCTCATATGATGGCTACACCTTC. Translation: CASSADRVKAPSYDGYTF.

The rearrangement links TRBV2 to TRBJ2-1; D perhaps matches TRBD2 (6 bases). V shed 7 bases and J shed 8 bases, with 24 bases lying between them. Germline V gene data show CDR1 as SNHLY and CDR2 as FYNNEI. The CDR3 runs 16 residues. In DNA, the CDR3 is TGTGCCAGCACCTCGGGGCCGTCCGGGACTGGCTATGAGCAGTTCTTC. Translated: CASTSGPSGTGYEQFF.

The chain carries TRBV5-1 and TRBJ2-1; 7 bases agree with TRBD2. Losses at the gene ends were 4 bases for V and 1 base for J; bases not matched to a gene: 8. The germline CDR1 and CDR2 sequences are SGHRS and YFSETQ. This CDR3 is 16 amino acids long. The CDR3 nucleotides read TGCGCCAGCAGCCTGATAAGCGGGGTATCCTACAATGAGCAGTTCTTC. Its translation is CASSLISGVSYNEQFF.

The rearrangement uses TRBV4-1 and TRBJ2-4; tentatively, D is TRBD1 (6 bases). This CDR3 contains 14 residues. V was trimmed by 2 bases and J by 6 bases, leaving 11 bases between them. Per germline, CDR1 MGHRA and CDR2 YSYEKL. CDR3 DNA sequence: TGCGCCAGCAGCCAAAGCTCACAGGGAAACATTCAGTACTTC. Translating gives CASSQSSQGNIQYF.